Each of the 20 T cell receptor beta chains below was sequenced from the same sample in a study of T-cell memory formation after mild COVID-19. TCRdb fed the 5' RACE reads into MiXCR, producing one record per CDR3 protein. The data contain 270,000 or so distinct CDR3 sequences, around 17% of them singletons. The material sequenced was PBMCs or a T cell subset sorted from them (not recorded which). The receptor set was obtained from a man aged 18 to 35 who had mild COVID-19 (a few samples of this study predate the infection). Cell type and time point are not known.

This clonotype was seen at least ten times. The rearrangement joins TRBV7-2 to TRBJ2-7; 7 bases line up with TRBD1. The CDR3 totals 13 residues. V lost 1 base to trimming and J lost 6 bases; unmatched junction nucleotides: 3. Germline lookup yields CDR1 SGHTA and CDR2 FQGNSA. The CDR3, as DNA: TGTGCCAGCAGCTTAGGACAGGGTCGCGAGCAGTACGTC. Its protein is CASSLGQGREQYV.

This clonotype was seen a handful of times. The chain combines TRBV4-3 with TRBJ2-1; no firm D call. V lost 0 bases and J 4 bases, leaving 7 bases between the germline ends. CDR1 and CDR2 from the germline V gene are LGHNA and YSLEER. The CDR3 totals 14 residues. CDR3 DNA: TGCGCCAGCAGCCAAGATCCCCTGTACAATGAGCAGTTCTTC. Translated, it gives CASSQDPLYNEQFF.

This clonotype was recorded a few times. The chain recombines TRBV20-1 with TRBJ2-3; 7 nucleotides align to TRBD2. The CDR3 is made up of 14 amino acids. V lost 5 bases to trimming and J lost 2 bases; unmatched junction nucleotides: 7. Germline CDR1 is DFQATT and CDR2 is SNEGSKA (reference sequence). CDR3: CSAPASGPTDTQYF. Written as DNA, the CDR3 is TGCAGTGCTCCGGCTAGCGGACCCACAGATACGCAGTATTTT.

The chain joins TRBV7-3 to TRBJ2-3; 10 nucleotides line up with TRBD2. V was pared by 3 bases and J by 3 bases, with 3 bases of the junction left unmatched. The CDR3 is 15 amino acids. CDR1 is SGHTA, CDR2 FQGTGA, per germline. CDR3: CASSFGLAVTDTQYF. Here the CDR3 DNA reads TGTGCCAGCAGCTTCGGACTAGCGGTGACAGATACGCAGTATTTT.

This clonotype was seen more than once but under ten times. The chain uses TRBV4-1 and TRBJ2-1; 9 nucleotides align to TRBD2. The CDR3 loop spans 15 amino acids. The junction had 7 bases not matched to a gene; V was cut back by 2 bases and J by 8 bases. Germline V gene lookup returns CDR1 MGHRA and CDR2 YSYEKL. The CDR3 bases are TGCGCCAGCAGCCAACTGCTAGCGGGGAGCGATGAGCAGTTCTTC. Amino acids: CASSQLLAGSDEQFF.

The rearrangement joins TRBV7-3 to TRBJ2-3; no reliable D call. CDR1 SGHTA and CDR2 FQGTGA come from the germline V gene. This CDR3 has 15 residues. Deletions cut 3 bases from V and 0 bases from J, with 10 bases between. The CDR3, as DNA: TGTGCCAGCAGCTTTGGCGTTTCTAGCACAGATACGCAGTATTTT. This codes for CASSFGVSSTDTQYF.

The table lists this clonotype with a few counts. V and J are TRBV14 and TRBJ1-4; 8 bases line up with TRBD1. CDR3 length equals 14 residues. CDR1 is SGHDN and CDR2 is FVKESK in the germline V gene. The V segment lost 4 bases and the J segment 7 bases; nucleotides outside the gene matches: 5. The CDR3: CASSPGGASEKLFF. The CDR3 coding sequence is TGTGCCAGCAGCCCAGGGGGCGCGAGTGAAAAACTGTTTTTT.

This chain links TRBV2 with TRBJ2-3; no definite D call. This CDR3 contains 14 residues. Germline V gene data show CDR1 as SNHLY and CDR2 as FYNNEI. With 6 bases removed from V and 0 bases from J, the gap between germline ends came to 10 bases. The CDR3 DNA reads TGTGCCAGCAGGGCCCTTCAGAGCACAGATACGCAGTATTTT. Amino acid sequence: CASRALQSTDTQYF.

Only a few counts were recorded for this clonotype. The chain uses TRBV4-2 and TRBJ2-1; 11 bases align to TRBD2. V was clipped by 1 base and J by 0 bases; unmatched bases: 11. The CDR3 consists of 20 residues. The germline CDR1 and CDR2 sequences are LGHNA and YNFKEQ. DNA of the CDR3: TGTGCCAGCAGCCAAGCGGCCGCTAGCGGGGGGCTCAGCTCCTACAATGAGCAGTTCTTC. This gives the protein CASSQAAASGGLSSYNEQFF.

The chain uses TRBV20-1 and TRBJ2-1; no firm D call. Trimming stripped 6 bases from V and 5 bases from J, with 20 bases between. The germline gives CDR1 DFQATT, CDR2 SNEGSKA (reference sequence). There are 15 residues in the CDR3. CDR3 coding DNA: TGCAGTGCCCTTATCATAGCCCTGGCCCACAATGAGCAGTTCTTC. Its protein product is CSALIIALAHNEQFF.

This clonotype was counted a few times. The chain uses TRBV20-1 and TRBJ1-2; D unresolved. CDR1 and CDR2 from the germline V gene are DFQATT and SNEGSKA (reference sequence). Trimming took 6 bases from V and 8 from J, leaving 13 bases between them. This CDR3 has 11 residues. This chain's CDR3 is CSAPASKGYTF. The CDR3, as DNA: TGCAGTGCCCCTGCCAGTAAGGGCTACACCTTC.

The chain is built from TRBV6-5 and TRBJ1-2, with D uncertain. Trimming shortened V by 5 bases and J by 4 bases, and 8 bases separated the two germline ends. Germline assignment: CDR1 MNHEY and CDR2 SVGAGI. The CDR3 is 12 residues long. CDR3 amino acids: CASSTDTYGYTF. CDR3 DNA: TGTGCCAGCAGTACCGACACCTATGGCTACACCTTC.

CDR3 DNA sequence: TGTGCCAGCAGTTACTCGACTCCCCAAGCCGGGGAGCTGTTTTTT. Translated: CASSYSTPQAGELFF. The genes are TRBV6-5 and TRBJ2-2; D is unclear. Germline CDR1 reads MNHEY; CDR2 reads SVGAGI. The CDR3 totals 15 residues. The ends were cut back, 0 bases at V and 6 bases at J, with 11 bases in the middle.

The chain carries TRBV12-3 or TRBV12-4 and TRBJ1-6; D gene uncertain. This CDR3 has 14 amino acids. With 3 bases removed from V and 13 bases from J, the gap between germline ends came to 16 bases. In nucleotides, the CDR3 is TGTGCCAGCAGTTTTACCGGTTCAGGCCGCCCCCTCCACTTT. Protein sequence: CASSFTGSGRPLHF.

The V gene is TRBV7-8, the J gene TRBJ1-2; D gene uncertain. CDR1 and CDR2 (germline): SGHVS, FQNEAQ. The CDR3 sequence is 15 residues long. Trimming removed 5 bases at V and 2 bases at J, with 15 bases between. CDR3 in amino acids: CASSASGGGNYGYTF. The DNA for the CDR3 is TGTGCCAGCAGCGCTTCCGGAGGAGGGAACTATGGCTACACCTTC.

Here the CDR3 reads CATRGDRGLQPQHF. CDR3 DNA sequence: TGTGCCACCAGGGGGGACAGGGGGCTTCAGCCCCAGCATTTT. The rearrangement links TRBV15 to TRBJ1-5; 12 bases fit TRBD1. This CDR3 spans 14 amino acids. V trimming: 6 bases; J trimming: 6 bases; junction bases outside the gene matches: 3. The V gene's germline CDR1 is LNHNV and CDR2 YYDKDF (reference sequence).

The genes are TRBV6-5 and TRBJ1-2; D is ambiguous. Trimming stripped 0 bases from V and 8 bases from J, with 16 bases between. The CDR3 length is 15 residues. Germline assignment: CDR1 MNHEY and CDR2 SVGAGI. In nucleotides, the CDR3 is TGTGCCAGCAGTTACTCTCTACCGCCAGGCATCGGCTACACCTTC. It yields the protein CASSYSLPPGIGYTF.

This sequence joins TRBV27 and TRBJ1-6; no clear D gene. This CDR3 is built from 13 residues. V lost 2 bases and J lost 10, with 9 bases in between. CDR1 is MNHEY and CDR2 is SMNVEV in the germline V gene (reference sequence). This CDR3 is CASSLRGYSPLHF. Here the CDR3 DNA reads TGTGCCAGCAGTTTAAGAGGGTACTCACCCCTCCACTTT.

The CDR3 region has the DNA TGTGCCAGCAGCCAATTCCCCGGGGAGCTGTTTTTT. This translates into CASSQFPGELFF. This chain uses TRBV14 with TRBJ2-2; D gene ambiguous. V was cut by 2 bases and J by 6 bases, with 4 bases left in between. Germline V CDR1 and CDR2: SGHDN, FVKESK. The CDR3 length is 12 residues.

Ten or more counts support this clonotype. The CDR3 reads CASSPDGGRLEQYV. As DNA, the CDR3 is TGTGCCAGCAGTCCGGACGGGGGGCGCCTCGAGCAGTACGTC. V is TRBV12-3 or TRBV12-4 and J is TRBJ2-7; D possibly corresponds to TRBD2 (7 bases). Trimming cost V 5 bases and J 6 bases, with 17 bases left between them. The CDR3 spans 14 residues.